The subject of this entry is one TCR beta chain. Its antigen is currently unknown. V lost 5 bases, J lost 0 bases, and 7 bases stayed unmatched. The CDR3 runs 15 residues. From germline, CDR1 is SEHNR and CDR2 FQNEAQ (reference sequence). Naive CD8 cells lacked CD45RO and underwent positive selection for CCR7, leaving out terminally differentiated effector memory CD45RA+ cells. This record comes from a study of shared clonotypes between healthy human individuals. General study results and limits: Unshared clonotypes carried lower generation probabilities than those common to all four donors. Few donors restricted represented genetic and exposure-history diversity.

When replicate PCRs were run on sorted subsets, they used approximately 210 ng DNA, about 30,000 T cell genomes. Original analysis: In the immunoSEQ data, sequences were junction-only and lacked quality scores, so filtering differed. Sequencing was performed with immunoSEQ multiplex PCR; in TCRdb, only in-frame clones are kept and a portion is missing. The V and J calls and clone size come from that table; D and trimming were worked out from the DNA. The data show a few million clones, roughly 93% seen once. The specimen was naive CD8+ T cells from PBMCs. The TCR was taken from a man between 18 and 29 years old in good health. Some clones in this sample may be carry-over from other donors' samples. This chain uses TRBV7-9 with TRBJ2-7; TRBD2 agrees at 7 bases. The CDR3 sequence is CASSQVGGSSYEQYF. Here the CDR3 DNA reads TGTGCCAGCAGCCAAGTGGGCGGGAGCTCCTACGAGCAGTACTTC.